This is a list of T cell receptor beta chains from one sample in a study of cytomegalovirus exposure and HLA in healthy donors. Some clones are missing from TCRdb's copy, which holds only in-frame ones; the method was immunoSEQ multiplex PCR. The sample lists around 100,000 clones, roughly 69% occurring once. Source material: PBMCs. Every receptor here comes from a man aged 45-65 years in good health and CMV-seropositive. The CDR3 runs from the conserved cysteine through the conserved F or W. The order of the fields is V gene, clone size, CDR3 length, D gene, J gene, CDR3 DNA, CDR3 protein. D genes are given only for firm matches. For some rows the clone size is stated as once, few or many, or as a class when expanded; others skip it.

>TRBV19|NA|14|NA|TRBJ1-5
TGTGCCAGTAGTAAAGTTCAGAGGGATCAGCCCCAGCATTTT
CASSKVQRDQPQHF
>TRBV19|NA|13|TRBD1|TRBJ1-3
TGTGCCACCAGGGACAGGGCCGGAAACACCATATATTTT
CATRDRAGNTIYF
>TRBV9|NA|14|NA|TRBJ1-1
TGTGCCAGCAGCGTAGGCCAGCGGGGTACTGAAGCTTTCTTT
CASSVGQRGTEAFF
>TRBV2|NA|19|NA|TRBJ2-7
TGTGCCAGCACTAATCCGGGACAGGGGGGACTAGCGGAAGCCTACGAGCAGTACTTC
CASTNPGQGGLAEAYEQYF
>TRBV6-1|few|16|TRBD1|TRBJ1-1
TGTGCCAGCAGTGAGATGGCAGGGGGATTGAACACTGAAGCTTTCTTT
CASSEMAGGLNTEAFF
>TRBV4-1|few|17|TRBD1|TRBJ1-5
TGCGCCAGCAGCCGTAGAGTACAGGGGATTAGTAATCAGCCCCAGCATTTT
CASSRRVQGISNQPQHF
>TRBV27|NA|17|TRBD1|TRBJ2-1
TGTGCCAGCAGTTTATCGACGGGACAGGGCGCCTACAATGAGCAGTTCTTC
CASSLSTGQGAYNEQFF
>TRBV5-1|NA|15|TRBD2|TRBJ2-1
TGCGCCAGCAGCTACGTGACCGGGACTAGCCCTGAGCAGTTCTTC
CASSYVTGTSPEQFF
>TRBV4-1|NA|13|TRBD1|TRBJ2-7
TGCGCCAGCAGCCCTTGGGACAGCTACGAGCAGTACTTC
CASSPWDSYEQYF
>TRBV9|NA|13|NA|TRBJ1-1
TGTGCCAGCAGCGTAGCAGTGAACACTGAAGCTTTCTTT
CASSVAVNTEAFF
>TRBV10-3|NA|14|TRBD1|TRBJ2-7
TGTGCCATCAGGGAGGACAGGGGGCGCTACGAGCAGTACTTC
CAIREDRGRYEQYF
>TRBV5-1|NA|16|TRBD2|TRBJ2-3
TGCGCCAGCAGCTTGGGGTTAGCGGGGAACACAGATACGCAGTATTTT
CASSLGLAGNTDTQYF
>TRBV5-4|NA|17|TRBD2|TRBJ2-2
TGTGCCAGCAGCCGGGGGACTAGCGGTTTGGGCACCGGGGAGCTGTTTTTT
CASSRGTSGLGTGELFF
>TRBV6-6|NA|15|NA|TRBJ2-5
TGTGCCAGCAGTTACTCCGCGGCGGGACAAGAGACCCAGTACTTC
CASSYSAAGQETQYF
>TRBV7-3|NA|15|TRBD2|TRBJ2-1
TGTGCCAGCAGCTCGCGGGGGGGCCCGGGTAATGAGCAGTTCTTC
CASSSRGGPGNEQFF
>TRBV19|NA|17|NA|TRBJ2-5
TGTGCCAGTAGTATTAGGTTAAGCCCTAGGTCCCAAGAGACCCAGTACTTC
CASSIRLSPRSQETQYF
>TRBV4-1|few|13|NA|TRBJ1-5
TGCGCCAGCAGCCAAGAATACAATCAGCCCCAGCATTTT
CASSQEYNQPQHF
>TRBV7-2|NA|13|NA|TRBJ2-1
TGTGCCAGCAGCTTCCGGACAGACAATGAGCAGTTCTTC
CASSFRTDNEQFF
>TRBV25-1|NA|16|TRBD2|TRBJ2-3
TGTGCCAGCAGTGGATTAGCGGGGAAATCCACAGATACGCAGTATTTT
CASSGLAGKSTDTQYF
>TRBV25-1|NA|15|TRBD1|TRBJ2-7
TGTGCCAGCAGTGCCACACACGGGACAGGGACCGAGCAGTACTTC
CASSATHGTGTEQYF
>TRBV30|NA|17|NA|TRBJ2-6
TGTGCCTGGGGGGGGGCGGGAGTAGGGTCTGGGGCCAACGTCCTGACTTTC
CAWGGAGVGSGANVLTF
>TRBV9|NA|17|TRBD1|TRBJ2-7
TGTGCCAGCAGCGGAGGCCCAGGCAGGGGGAATCACTACGAGCAGTACTTC
CASSGGPGRGNHYEQYF